This is a list of T cell receptor beta chains from one sample in a study of blood T cell repertoires in COVID-19. TCRdb keeps only in-frame clones here, not all; method: immunoSEQ multiplex PCR. The repertoire holds fewer than 350,000 clones, with around 93% as singletons. The sequenced sample consisted of PBMCs or T cells enriched from blood (not recorded which). These receptors originate from a man aged 35 to 55 who had been exposed to COVID-19. The CDR3 runs from the conserved cysteine through the conserved F or W. The D gene is left open where the match is weak. Expanded clones are given a class, and other clones once, few, many or no size at all.

j_call: TRBJ2-2; clone_size: once; v_call: TRBV5-1; d_call: TRBD2; cdr3_aa: CASSLSGTNTGELFF; cdr3_nt: TGCGCCAGCAGCTTGAGCGGGACTAACACCGGGGAGCTGTTTTTT
j_call: TRBJ2-7; clone_size: NA; v_call: TRBV6-5; d_call: NA; cdr3_aa: CASGLTGPLYEQYF; cdr3_nt: TGTGCCAGCGGCTTGACAGGACCACTCTACGAGCAGTACTTC
j_call: TRBJ1-5; clone_size: NA; v_call: TRBV30; d_call: NA; cdr3_aa: CAWSPGQILEPQHF; cdr3_nt: TGTGCCTGGAGCCCTGGACAGATTCTAGAGCCCCAGCATTTT
j_call: TRBJ1-1; clone_size: once; v_call: TRBV5-1; d_call: NA; cdr3_aa: CASRFEGGGTEAFF; cdr3_nt: TGCGCCAGCCGATTTGAGGGAGGAGGCACTGAAGCTTTCTTT
j_call: TRBJ2-1; clone_size: NA; v_call: TRBV27; d_call: NA; cdr3_aa: CASSLSNRVNQFF; cdr3_nt: TGTGCCAGCAGTTTAAGTAACCGGGTCAATCAGTTCTTC
j_call: TRBJ2-3; clone_size: NA; v_call: TRBV15; d_call: TRBD1; cdr3_aa: CATSDRQGPDTQYF; cdr3_nt: TGTGCCACCAGCGACCGACAGGGGCCAGATACGCAGTATTTT
j_call: TRBJ2-7; clone_size: NA; v_call: TRBV28; d_call: NA; cdr3_aa: CASSFTGTFYEQYF; cdr3_nt: TGTGCCAGCAGTTTTACCGGGACTTTCTACGAGCAGTACTTC
j_call: TRBJ2-7; clone_size: NA; v_call: TRBV27; d_call: NA; cdr3_aa: CASKSYHPGYEQYF; cdr3_nt: TGTGCCAGCAAGAGTTATCACCCGGGCTACGAGCAGTACTTC
j_call: TRBJ2-5; clone_size: once; v_call: TRBV2; d_call: TRBD2; cdr3_aa: CASSASGGAPETQYF; cdr3_nt: TGTGCCAGCAGTGCTAGCGGGGGGGCACCAGAGACCCAGTACTTC
j_call: TRBJ2-2; clone_size: NA; v_call: TRBV5-6; d_call: NA; cdr3_aa: CASSLASGVGELFF; cdr3_nt: TGTGCCAGCAGCTTGGCCTCGGGAGTCGGGGAGCTGTTTTTT
j_call: TRBJ1-1; clone_size: NA; v_call: TRBV18; d_call: NA; cdr3_aa: CASSLSEGTEAFF; cdr3_nt: TGTGCCAGCTCATTAAGTGAGGGCACTGAAGCTTTCTTT
j_call: TRBJ1-6; clone_size: NA; v_call: TRBV7-2; d_call: NA; cdr3_aa: CASSSTESSYNSPLHF; cdr3_nt: TGTGCCAGCAGCTCGACAGAGAGCTCCTATAATTCACCCCTCCACTTT
j_call: TRBJ2-7; clone_size: NA; v_call: TRBV5-6; d_call: TRBD2; cdr3_aa: CASSLRFYRTSGRGYEQYF; cdr3_nt: TGTGCCAGCAGCTTGCGGTTTTATCGGACTAGCGGGAGGGGGTACGAGCAGTACTTC
j_call: TRBJ2-3; clone_size: NA; v_call: TRBV5-1; d_call: TRBD2; cdr3_aa: CASSPTGGSVTDTQYF; cdr3_nt: TGCGCCAGCAGCCCAACGGGCGGGAGTGTCACAGATACGCAGTATTTT
j_call: TRBJ2-7; clone_size: NA; v_call: TRBV5-6; d_call: TRBD1; cdr3_aa: CASSRDRGLEQYF; cdr3_nt: TGTGCCAGCAGCAGGGACAGGGGGCTCGAGCAGTACTTC
j_call: TRBJ2-1; clone_size: NA; v_call: TRBV5-1; d_call: TRBD2; cdr3_aa: CASSSAGGPNEQFF; cdr3_nt: TGCGCCAGCAGCTCGGCGGGAGGGCCGAATGAGCAGTTCTTC
j_call: TRBJ2-7; clone_size: NA; v_call: TRBV7-2; d_call: TRBD1; cdr3_aa: CASSHLQGTVSYEQYF; cdr3_nt: TGTGCCAGCAGCCACCTTCAGGGGACAGTGTCCTACGAGCAGTACTTC
j_call: TRBJ1-2; clone_size: NA; v_call: TRBV30; d_call: NA; cdr3_aa: CAWSGGPGGGYTF; cdr3_nt: TGTGCCTGGAGTGGGGGCCCGGGCGGTGGCTACACCTTC
j_call: TRBJ1-4; clone_size: once; v_call: TRBV5-1; d_call: NA; cdr3_aa: CASSLGQFNEKLFF; cdr3_nt: TGCGCCAGCAGCTTGGGACAGTTTAATGAAAAACTGTTTTTT
j_call: TRBJ2-1; clone_size: NA; v_call: TRBV7-2; d_call: NA; cdr3_aa: CASSSTRNEQFF; cdr3_nt: TGTGCCAGCAGCTCGACTCGCAATGAGCAGTTCTTC
j_call: TRBJ2-1; clone_size: NA; v_call: TRBV3-1/TRBV3-2; d_call: TRBD2; cdr3_aa: CASSPGLARDEQFF; cdr3_nt: TGTGCCAGCAGCCCTGGACTAGCTCGTGATGAGCAGTTCTTC
j_call: TRBJ2-7; clone_size: NA; v_call: TRBV3-1/TRBV3-2; d_call: TRBD1; cdr3_aa: CASSPTPQGSGEQYF; cdr3_nt: TGTGCCAGCAGTCCGACCCCACAGGGGTCAGGCGAGCAGTACTTC
j_call: TRBJ2-2; clone_size: NA; v_call: TRBV7-3; d_call: TRBD2; cdr3_aa: CASSLGLGTGELFF; cdr3_nt: TGTGCCAGCAGCCTGGGACTAGGCACCGGGGAGCTGTTTTTT
j_call: TRBJ2-1; clone_size: NA; v_call: TRBV11-2; d_call: TRBD2; cdr3_aa: CASSSGLAESNEQFF; cdr3_nt: TGTGCCAGCAGCTCGGGACTAGCGGAAAGTAATGAGCAGTTCTTC
j_call: TRBJ2-5; clone_size: NA; v_call: TRBV9; d_call: NA; cdr3_aa: CASSVISGETQYF; cdr3_nt: TGTGCCAGCAGCGTTATCTCGGGGGAGACCCAGTACTTC
j_call: TRBJ1-1; clone_size: NA; v_call: TRBV6-5; d_call: NA; cdr3_aa: CASSTERGTTEAFF; cdr3_nt: TGTGCCAGCAGCACCGAGCGGGGGACCACTGAAGCTTTCTTT
j_call: TRBJ2-7; clone_size: NA; v_call: TRBV6-5; d_call: NA; cdr3_aa: CASSYSSDRGFYEQYF; cdr3_nt: TGTGCCAGCAGTTACTCTTCAGACCGAGGCTTCTACGAGCAGTACTTC
j_call: TRBJ2-7; clone_size: few; v_call: TRBV14; d_call: TRBD1; cdr3_aa: CASSQLTGGYEQYF; cdr3_nt: TGTGCCAGCAGCCAATTGACAGGGGGCTACGAGCAGTACTTC
j_call: TRBJ1-3; clone_size: NA; v_call: TRBV27; d_call: NA; cdr3_aa: CASSLVGGSGNTIYF; cdr3_nt: TGTGCCAGCAGTTTAGTCGGGGGGTCTGGAAACACCATATATTTT
j_call: TRBJ2-1; clone_size: once; v_call: TRBV19; d_call: NA; cdr3_aa: CASSADYYNEQFF; cdr3_nt: TGTGCCAGTAGTGCGGACTACTACAATGAGCAGTTCTTC
j_call: TRBJ1-5; clone_size: NA; v_call: TRBV19; d_call: TRBD1; cdr3_aa: CASSRTGTGTGSNQPQHF; cdr3_nt: TGTGCCAGTAGTAGGACCGGGACAGGGACCGGTAGCAATCAGCCCCAGCATTTT
j_call: TRBJ1-5; clone_size: NA; v_call: TRBV6-2/TRBV6-3; d_call: NA; cdr3_aa: CASSQIRGSPFSFNQPQHF; cdr3_nt: TGTGCCAGCAGTCAAATCCGGGGGTCGCCCTTCTCATTCAATCAGCCCCAGCATTTT
j_call: TRBJ2-5; clone_size: once; v_call: TRBV19; d_call: NA; cdr3_aa: CASRQGGTETQYF; cdr3_nt: TGTGCCAGTAGACAAGGGGGAACGGAGACCCAGTACTTC
j_call: TRBJ1-4; clone_size: NA; v_call: TRBV28; d_call: NA; cdr3_aa: CASSFGATNEKLFF; cdr3_nt: TGTGCCAGCAGTTTCGGAGCAACTAATGAAAAACTGTTTTTT
j_call: TRBJ1-2; clone_size: NA; v_call: TRBV27; d_call: TRBD1; cdr3_aa: CASSVNRDRDGYTF; cdr3_nt: TGTGCCAGCAGTGTGAACCGGGACAGAGATGGCTACACCTTC
j_call: TRBJ2-1; clone_size: NA; v_call: TRBV7-6; d_call: NA; cdr3_aa: CASSLEGQGFEQFF; cdr3_nt: TGTGCCAGCAGCTTAGAAGGTCAGGGATTTGAGCAGTTCTTC
j_call: TRBJ2-5; clone_size: NA; v_call: TRBV3-1/TRBV3-2; d_call: TRBD2; cdr3_aa: CASSQVAGGREETQYF; cdr3_nt: TGTGCCAGCAGCCAAGTGGCGGGAGGCCGTGAAGAGACCCAGTACTTC
j_call: TRBJ2-7; clone_size: many; v_call: TRBV5-1; d_call: NA; cdr3_aa: CASSWTTGDLYEQYF; cdr3_nt: TGCGCCAGCAGCTGGACGACAGGAGACCTCTACGAGCAGTACTTC
j_call: TRBJ1-6; clone_size: NA; v_call: TRBV28; d_call: NA; cdr3_aa: CASSLTGNNSPLHF; cdr3_nt: TGTGCCAGCAGTTTAACGGGAAATAATTCACCCCTCCACTTT
j_call: TRBJ1-2; clone_size: few; v_call: TRBV19; d_call: NA; cdr3_aa: CASSILTRGGYGYTF; cdr3_nt: TGTGCCAGTAGTATTCTGACTCGAGGAGGTTATGGCTACACCTTC
j_call: TRBJ2-5; clone_size: NA; v_call: TRBV7-2; d_call: NA; cdr3_aa: CASSLETQYF; cdr3_nt: TGTGCCAGCAGCCTCGAGACCCAGTACTTC
j_call: TRBJ1-2; clone_size: NA; v_call: TRBV5-1; d_call: NA; cdr3_aa: CASSQGGANLGYTF; cdr3_nt: TGCGCCAGCAGCCAAGGTGGGGCGAACCTTGGCTACACCTTC
j_call: TRBJ2-7; clone_size: NA; v_call: TRBV19; d_call: TRBD1; cdr3_aa: CASSPGTGVTYEQYF; cdr3_nt: TGTGCCAGTAGTCCTGGGACAGGAGTTACCTACGAGCAGTACTTC
j_call: TRBJ1-1; clone_size: NA; v_call: TRBV7-9; d_call: NA; cdr3_aa: CASSLLTGGEAFF; cdr3_nt: TGTGCCAGCAGCTTACTAACGGGAGGGGAAGCTTTCTTT
j_call: TRBJ2-7; clone_size: NA; v_call: TRBV6-5; d_call: TRBD1; cdr3_aa: CASSSGQGLSYEQYF; cdr3_nt: TGTGCCAGCAGTTCCGGACAGGGCCTCTCCTACGAGCAGTACTTC
j_call: TRBJ1-2; clone_size: NA; v_call: TRBV5-8; d_call: NA; cdr3_aa: CASSRDSFCTF; cdr3_nt: TGTGCCAGCAGTCGTGACAGTTTTTGCACCTTC
j_call: TRBJ1-5; clone_size: NA; v_call: TRBV9; d_call: TRBD1; cdr3_aa: CASSVGQGNQPQHF; cdr3_nt: TGTGCCAGCAGCGTAGGACAGGGAAATCAGCCCCAGCATTTT
j_call: TRBJ1-5; clone_size: NA; v_call: TRBV19; d_call: TRBD1; cdr3_aa: CASSTLQGEGFSPQHF; cdr3_nt: TGTGCCAGTAGTACTTTACAGGGGGAAGGGTTTTCACCCCAGCATTTT
j_call: TRBJ2-7; clone_size: NA; v_call: TRBV15; d_call: TRBD2; cdr3_aa: CATSREGTSYEQYF; cdr3_nt: TGTGCCACCAGCAGAGAGGGGACTAGCTACGAGCAGTACTTC
j_call: TRBJ2-1; clone_size: NA; v_call: TRBV6-6; d_call: NA; cdr3_aa: CASSSHGGGRGGSYNEQFF; cdr3_nt: TGTGCCAGCAGCTCCCACGGAGGCGGGCGAGGTGGGTCCTACAATGAGCAGTTCTTC
j_call: TRBJ1-6; clone_size: NA; v_call: TRBV9; d_call: TRBD1; cdr3_aa: CASSGSTGGIGSPLHF; cdr3_nt: TGTGCCAGCAGCGGATCGACAGGGGGCATAGGTTCACCCCTCCACTTT